These 23 T cell receptor beta chains share one sample of origin, sequenced in a study of technical replicates of blood from a handful of donors. TCRdb keeps only in-frame clones here, not all; method: immunoSEQ multiplex PCR. The sample records some 70,000 clones, around 97% being singletons. Sequencing used T cells isolated from PBMCs. The receptors stem from a human donor in good health.

The chain has TRBV7-2 and TRBJ2-7, with a possible D match to TRBD1 (5 bases). From germline, CDR1 is SGHTA and CDR2 FQGNSA. The V and J ends lost 5 bases and 3 bases respectively, with 14 bases between them. CDR3 length equals 14 residues. The CDR3 sequence is CASSPLPGYYEQYF. CDR3 nucleotides: TGTGCCAGCAGCCCACTTCCAGGGTACTACGAGCAGTACTTC. The variable domain in full, with the rest retrieved from reference TRBV7-2 and TRBJ2-7, is GAGVSQSPSNKVTEKGKDVELRCDPISGHTALYWYRQSLGQGLEFLIYFQGNSAPDKSGLPSDRFSAERTGGSVSTLTIQRTQQEDSAVYLCASSPLPGYYEQYFGPGTRLTVT.

The CDR3 protein is CASSEFMNTEAFF. CDR3 in DNA: TGTGCCAGCAGTGAATTCATGAACACTGAAGCTTTCTTT. The chain couples TRBV25-1 to TRBJ1-1; D is unresolved. Germline V gene sequence: CDR1 MGHDK, CDR2 SYGVNS. The CDR3 loop spans 13 amino acids. Trimming stripped 1 base from V and 0 bases from J, with 3 bases between. Full variable domain (rest looked up from reference TRBV25-1 and TRBJ1-1): EADIYQTPRYLVIGTGKKITLECSQTMGHDKMYWYQQDPGMELHLIHYSYGVNSTEKGDLSSESTVSRIRTEHFPLTLESARPSHTSQYLCASSEFMNTEAFFGQGTRLTVV.

This sequence joins TRBV4-1 and TRBJ2-7, with 7 bases aligning to TRBD1. CDR1 and CDR2 (germline): MGHRA, YSYEKL. This CDR3 has 15 residues. The V segment lost 1 base and the J segment 7 bases; nucleotides outside the gene matches: 10. The CDR3 sequence: CASSQVDRELSEQYF. The CDR3 region has the DNA TGCGCCAGCAGCCAAGTAGACAGGGAACTTAGTGAGCAGTACTTC.

V gene TRBV5-1 combines with J gene TRBJ2-7; D is ambiguous. The CDR3 contains 15 residues. Looked up from germline, CDR1 is SGHRS and CDR2 is YFSETQ. V shed 0 bases and J shed 3 bases, with 13 bases lying between them. DNA for the CDR3: TGCGCCAGCAGCTTGGACCCGCTGTCGGGCTACGAGCAGTACTTC. Its translation: CASSLDPLSGYEQYF.

CDR3 nucleotides: TGTGCCAGCTCTCAACCTCCAGGGTTCGAGACTGGGGCCAACGTCCTGACTTTC. Translating it yields CASSQPPGFETGANVLTF. This chain joins TRBV18 and TRBJ2-6, with D perhaps TRBD1 (5 bases). V gave up 6 bases and J gave up 2 bases, with 20 bases separating them. Germline V CDR1 and CDR2: KGHSH, LQKENI. This CDR3 spans 18 amino acids.

The rearrangement links TRBV5-1 to TRBJ2-2; weak D call: TRBD1 (6 bases). Germline V gene sequence: CDR1 SGHRS, CDR2 YFSETQ. V was trimmed by 0 bases and J by 6 bases, leaving 12 bases between them. The CDR3 spans 15 residues. As DNA, the CDR3 is TGCGCCAGCAGCTTGGAAGGGGGTCTGTCCGGGGAGCTGTTTTTT. Translating gives CASSLEGGLSGELFF.

The V call is TRBV5-1, the J call TRBJ2-7, with 8 bases aligning to TRBD2. The V and J ends lost 2 bases and 4 bases, in that order; junction bases with no gene match: 8. Germline V gene data show CDR1 as SGHRS and CDR2 as YFSETQ. The CDR3 has 15 amino acids. The CDR3 loop is CASSFKAGDLYEQYF. As DNA, the CDR3 is TGCGCCAGCAGCTTTAAAGCGGGAGATCTATACGAGCAGTACTTC.

Comment on this clone: Other DNA variants within this sample encode the same CDR3. The chain joins TRBV27 to TRBJ1-5; TRBD1 matches 8 bases. The V segment lost 3 bases and the J segment 4 bases; nucleotides outside the gene matches: 2. The V gene's germline CDR1 is MNHEY and CDR2 SMNVEV (reference sequence). The CDR3 extends over 14 amino acids. This CDR3 reads CASSFRQGNQPQHF. The CDR3 DNA sequence: TGTGCCAGCAGTTTTCGACAGGGGAATCAGCCCCAGCATTTT.

The V and J genes are TRBV6-5 and TRBJ2-1, with D tentatively TRBD2 (6 bases). V lost 5 bases and J 7 bases, leaving 9 bases between the germline ends. The CDR3 loop spans 12 amino acids. Germline V lookup: CDR1 MNHEY, CDR2 SVGAGI. CDR3 nucleotide sequence: TGTGCCAGCAGTCACGGACTAAATGAGCAGTTCTTC. Translated, it gives CASSHGLNEQFF.

The chain carries TRBV6-1 and TRBJ1-1, with D unresolved. The CDR3 spans 12 residues. V lost 0 bases to trimming and J lost 4 bases, with 3 bases between them. Germline CDR1 and CDR2: MNHNS and SASEGT. CDR3: CASSEAGTEAFF. The CDR3 nucleotides read TGTGCCAGCAGTGAAGCCGGCACTGAAGCTTTCTTT.

This chain connects TRBV16 to TRBJ1-2; D ambiguous. Germline V lookup: CDR1 KGHSY, CDR2 FQNENV. V lost 0 bases and J lost 5, with 13 bases in between. CDR3 length: 15 amino acids. The CDR3 spells CASSQSTVQSYGYTF. In nucleotides, the CDR3 is TGTGCCAGCAGCCAATCCACAGTGCAATCTTATGGCTACACCTTC.

This clone has just one count. This CDR3 is CASSRGTEETQYF. CDR3 in DNA: TGCGCCAGCAGCAGGGGGACAGAAGAGACCCAGTACTTC. V and J are TRBV5-1 and TRBJ2-5; the match to TRBD1 covers 7 bases. The CDR3 sequence is 13 residues long. Losses at the gene ends were 4 bases for V and 3 bases for J; bases not matched to a gene: 3. The germline CDR1 and CDR2 sequences are SGHRS and YFSETQ.

DNA of the CDR3: TGTGCCAGCAGCCCCTCGGGGCTTAGGGGGTTAAATCAGCCCCAGCATTTT. Encoded protein: CASSPSGLRGLNQPQHF. The chain carries TRBV7-2 and TRBJ1-5; D is possibly TRBD1 (6 bases). This CDR3 region has 17 residues. Per the germline V gene, CDR1 is SGHTA and CDR2 is FQGNSA. Trimming removed 5 bases from V and 4 bases from J, with 21 bases in between.

This chain joins TRBV28 and TRBJ2-2, with a weak D call TRBD2 (6 bases). The CDR3 has 14 amino acids. CDR1 and CDR2 (germline): MDHEN, SYDVKM. V dropped 3 bases and J dropped 3 bases, with 8 bases sitting between them. The CDR3: CASSFLAYTGELFF. CDR3 DNA sequence: TGTGCCAGCAGTTTTCTAGCGTACACCGGGGAGCTGTTTTTT.

This clone was seen only once. This sequence joins TRBV29-1 and TRBJ1-2; tentative D call: TRBD1 (5 bases). Between the trimmed V and J ends, which lost 0 bases and 1 base, there was a span of 18 bases. Germline values: CDR1 SQVTM, CDR2 ANQGSEA. This CDR3 region has 17 residues. The CDR3 protein is CSVEDLVSGALNYGYTF. The CDR3 bases are TGCAGCGTTGAAGATCTAGTCAGTGGGGCCCTTAACTATGGCTACACCTTC. The variable domain in full, completed from reference TRBV29-1 and TRBJ1-2, reads SAVISQKPSRDICQRGTSLTIQCQVDSQVTMMFWYRQQPGQSLTLIATANQGSEATYESGFVIDKFPISRPNLTFSTLTVSNMSPEDSSIYLCSVEDLVSGALNYGYTFGSGTRLTVV.

V and J are TRBV4-3 and TRBJ1-2; D is unclear. CDR1 and CDR2 from the germline V gene are LGHNA and YSLEER. This CDR3 contains 13 residues. Trimming shortened V by 0 bases and J by 5 bases, and 7 bases separated the two germline ends. The DNA of the CDR3 is TGCGCCAGCAGCCAAGATCGGGATTATGGCTACACCTTC. It encodes CASSQDRDYGYTF.

V gene TRBV9 combines with J gene TRBJ2-3; 11 bases fit TRBD2. After removal of 4 bases from V and 2 bases from J, the junction contained 6 bases not matched to a gene. The CDR3 is made up of 16 amino acids. CDR1 SGDLS and CDR2 YYNGEE come from the germline V gene. CDR3 bases: TGTGCCAGCAGCTCCCTAGCGGGGGGAGTCACAGATACGCAGTATTTT. Translated, it gives CASSSLAGGVTDTQYF.

V gene TRBV2 combines with J gene TRBJ2-7; perhaps TRBD1 as D (5 bases). V was pared by 7 bases and J by 3 bases, with 19 bases between. The germline V gene has CDR1 SNHLY and CDR2 FYNNEI. CDR3 size: 15 residues. CDR3: CASTYPPEGDYEQYF. In DNA, the CDR3 is TGTGCCAGCACCTACCCCCCGGAAGGGGACTACGAGCAGTACTTC.

V is TRBV6-6 and J is TRBJ2-7; 7 nucleotides agree with TRBD2. Losses at the gene ends were 4 bases for V and 0 bases for J; bases not matched to a gene: 3. The CDR3 spans 14 residues. Germline V CDR1 and CDR2: MNHNY, SVGAGI (reference sequence). The DNA of the CDR3 is TGTGCCAGCAGTTTGGCGGGGGTCTCCTACGAGCAGTACTTC. Amino acids: CASSLAGVSYEQYF.

V gene TRBV7-9 combines with J gene TRBJ1-1, with D possibly matching TRBD1 (5 bases). There are 13 residues in the CDR3. V lost 7 bases to trimming and J lost 2 bases, with 11 bases between them. Germline loops: CDR1 SEHNR, CDR2 FQNEAQ (reference sequence). The CDR3 loop is CASTPDRNTEAFF. The DNA of the CDR3 is TGTGCCAGCACCCCAGACAGAAACACTGAAGCTTTCTTT.

V gene TRBV5-1 combines with J gene TRBJ1-2; 10 positions match TRBD1. CDR3 size: 18 residues. V trimming: 0 bases; J trimming: 0 bases; junction bases outside the gene matches: 8. Germline V CDR1 and CDR2: SGHRS, YFSETQ. The CDR3 here is CASSLDGQGERANYGYTF. As DNA, the CDR3 is TGCGCCAGCAGCTTGGATGGACAGGGGGAGAGAGCTAACTATGGCTACACCTTC.

This chain uses TRBV7-9 with TRBJ2-3, with TRBD2 identical over 7 bases. V dropped 6 bases and J dropped 2; count of bases not matched to a gene: 14. CDR3 length: 17 amino acids. Germline loops: CDR1 SEHNR, CDR2 FQNEAQ (reference sequence). The CDR3 DNA follows: TGTGCCAGCAGTTTAAATAGCGGGTCCACCCCCACAGATACGCAGTATTTT. Translating it yields CASSLNSGSTPTDTQYF.

This chain connects TRBV5-5 to TRBJ1-5; D is undetermined. Trimming removed 0 bases at V and 0 bases at J, with 7 bases between. This CDR3 is built from 15 residues. Looked up from germline, CDR1 is SGHKS and CDR2 is YYEKEE (reference sequence). CDR3 loop: CASSLGPYSNQPQHF. CDR3 DNA: TGTGCCAGCAGCTTGGGCCCCTATAGCAATCAGCCCCAGCATTTT.